The present T cell receptor (beta chain) was sequenced within a study of blood T cell repertoires in COVID-19. In the study overall: The samples span acute and convalescent COVID-19 from the United States, Italy and Spain. From T cells, B-cell-depleted T cells, or PBMCs came the material, which was cDNA or gDNA.

Seattle enrolled patients during active infection and tracked them longitudinally. As processed by the authors: Researchers report that nucleated cell counts were estimated from reference gene primer amplification. Profiled with immunoSEQ multiplex PCR; TCRdb holds only in-frame clones, not every one. The D gene and trimming were derived from the DNA, and the V and J assignments and clone size from that table. The table lists 300,000 to 450,000 clones, approximately 89% of them singletons. This CDR3 spans 15 amino acids. The germline gives CDR1 SGHRS, CDR2 YFSETQ. V lost 5 bases, J lost 0 bases, and 4 bases stayed unmatched.

The rearrangement links TRBV5-1 to TRBJ2-7, with 11 positions matching TRBD1. The receptor was derived from a woman aged 25 to 39 with COVID-19, enrolled during active disease. The sequenced sample consisted of peripheral blood. In DNA, the CDR3 is TGCGCCAGCAGATTTGGACAGGGGGCCTCCTACGAGCAGTACTTC. This encodes CASRFGQGASYEQYF.